The 3 T cell receptor beta chains below were found in one sample sequenced in a study of blood T cell repertoires in COVID-19. TCRdb's copy holds only in-frame clones and misses some; the assay was immunoSEQ multiplex PCR. The sample lists 150,000 or so clones, roughly 90% occurring once. Sequencing used PBMCs or T cells enriched from blood (not recorded which). The receptors derive from a woman in her forties or fifties who had recovered from COVID-19.

The chain recombines TRBV19 with TRBJ1-2; possibly TRBD1 for D (5 bases). V gave up 5 bases and J gave up 6 bases, with 13 bases separating them. Germline CDR1 and CDR2: LNHDA and SQIVND (reference sequence). CDR3 size: 13 residues. The chain's CDR3 is CASSVQARDGYTF. CDR3 nucleotides: TGTGCCAGTAGTGTACAGGCCAGGGATGGCTACACCTTC.

V gene TRBV25-1 combines with J gene TRBJ2-7; maybe TRBD1 (5 bases). The V end was cut by 0 bases, the J end by 3 bases, with 9 bases between. Germline V gene sequence: CDR1 MGHDK, CDR2 SYGVNS. The CDR3 runs 14 residues. CDR3 nucleotides: TGTGCCAGCAGTGAATACACAGGAAACTACGAGCAGTACTTC. Its translation: CASSEYTGNYEQYF.

The J gene is TRBJ1-2, the V gene TRBV6-5; TRBD1 matches at 8 bases. The length of the CDR3 is 15 residues. V lost 4 bases to trimming and J lost 2 bases; unmatched junction nucleotides: 6. Germline assignment: CDR1 MNHEY and CDR2 SVGAGI. The CDR3 sequence is CASSSPRQGNYGYTF. The CDR3 DNA sequence: TGTGCCAGCAGTTCCCCTCGACAGGGGAACTATGGCTACACCTTC.